A selection of T cell receptor beta chains follows, all from one sample in a study of shared clonotypes between healthy human individuals. TCRdb keeps only in-frame clones here, not all; method: immunoSEQ multiplex PCR. The data show about a million clones, 77% seen once. The source material was memory CD4+ T cells from PBMCs. Receptor source: a man aged 18-30 years in good health. Some clones in this sample may be carry-over from other donors' samples. The CDR3 runs from the conserved cysteine through the conserved F or W. A D gene is named only where the DNA matches it firmly. Clone size is given for some rows only: seen once, a few or many times, or a class if the clone is expanded.

CASSQVAAVYQNTIYF TGTGCCAGCAGCCAAGTGGCGGCAGTCTACCAAAACACCATATATTTT TRBV4-2 - TRBJ1-3 -
CASSYSPLVSQPQHF TGTGCCAGCAGTTACTCGCCCCTGGTATCTCAGCCCCAGCATTTT TRBV6-5 - TRBJ1-5 -
CASSSQGQGTGEQYF TGTGCCAGCTCATCACAGGGACAGGGGACTGGCGAGCAGTACTTC TRBV18 TRBD1 TRBJ2-7 -
CASSLAPSSGANVLTF TGCGCCAGCAGCTTGGCCCCCAGCTCTGGGGCCAACGTCCTGACTTTC TRBV5-1 - TRBJ2-6 once
CASSPENIQYF TGTGCCAGCAGCCCGGAAAACATTCAGTACTTC TRBV6-6 - TRBJ2-4 -
CASSPRGETQYF TGTGCCAGCAGTCCGCGGGGAGAGACCCAGTACTTC TRBV6-5 - TRBJ2-5 -
CASSVGPSTDTQYF TGTGCCAGCAGCGTAGGTCCCAGCACAGATACGCAGTATTTT TRBV9 - TRBJ2-3 -
CASSLVGPGQGRRNTIYF TGTGCCAGCAGCTTAGTGGGCCCCGGACAGGGACGCCGAAACACCATATATTTT TRBV11-2 TRBD1 TRBJ1-3 -
CASSLGRKQETQYF TGTGCCAGCAGTTTAGGCAGGAAACAAGAGACCCAGTACTTC TRBV27 - TRBJ2-5 -
CASSRIDGYNEQFF TGTGCCAGCAGCCGTATAGACGGCTACAATGAGCAGTTCTTC TRBV14 - TRBJ2-1 few
CASRQPSGNTIYF TGTGCCAGTAGACAGCCCTCTGGAAACACCATATATTTT TRBV19 - TRBJ1-3 -
CASSLNRGIQPQHF TGTGCCAGCAGTTTGAACAGGGGGATCCAGCCCCAGCATTTT TRBV28 TRBD1 TRBJ1-5 -
CASSLGFRTGGFEQYF TGTGCCAGCAGCTTAGGCTTTAGGACAGGGGGATTCGAGCAGTACTTC TRBV13 TRBD1 TRBJ2-7 -
CASSLGVARDYEQYF TGTGCCAGCAGCTTGGGGGTAGCTCGGGACTACGAGCAGTACTTC TRBV5-4 - TRBJ2-7 -
CASSEPSGRLYEQYF TGCGCCAGCAGCGAGCCTAGCGGGAGGTTATACGAGCAGTACTTC TRBV4-1 TRBD2 TRBJ2-7 -
CASSLGTAVGSPLHF TGTGCCAGCAGCTTAGGGACAGCCGTAGGGTCACCCCTCCACTTT TRBV7-2 - TRBJ1-6 -
CASRGTGTKNGYTF TGTGCCAGCAGAGGCACCGGGACAAAGAACGGCTACACCTTC TRBV27 - TRBJ1-2 -
CASSLGASGSRNIQYF TGCGCCAGCAGCTTGGGGGCGAGCGGGAGTAGGAACATTCAGTACTTC TRBV5-1 TRBD2 TRBJ2-4 -
CASRYRGNSQPQHF TGTGCCAGCAGATACAGGGGAAATTCTCAGCCCCAGCATTTT TRBV28 TRBD1 TRBJ1-5 -
CASSDSTDTQYF TGTGCCAGCAGTGACAGTACAGATACGCAGTATTTT TRBV2 - TRBJ2-3 -
CATDPGDRGVNEQFF TGTGCCACGGACCCCGGGGACAGGGGAGTGAATGAGCAGTTCTTC TRBV6-1 TRBD1 TRBJ2-1 -
CASKAWNGNTIYF TGTGCCAGCAAAGCCTGGAATGGAAACACCATATATTTT TRBV7-9 - TRBJ1-3 -
CASSSGQPGSPLHF TGTGCCAGCAGCTCGGGACAGCCGGGTTCACCCCTCCACTTT TRBV7-3 TRBD1 TRBJ1-6 -
CASTLHRDPRNTEAFF TGTGCCAGTACCCTTCACAGGGACCCAAGGAACACTGAAGCTTTCTTT TRBV19 - TRBJ1-1 -
CASGRGVDGYEQFF TGTGCCAGCGGCAGGGGGGTTGACGGATATGAGCAGTTCTTC TRBV28 - TRBJ2-1 -
CASSVSSANEQFF TGTGCCAGCAGCGTATCTAGCGCTAATGAGCAGTTCTTC TRBV9 - TRBJ2-1 once
CASRQADFKGYTF TGTGCCAGCAGACAGGCAGATTTTAAGGGCTACACCTTC TRBV28 - TRBJ1-2 few
CASSQLGVSEQYF TGTGCCAGCAGCCAACTGGGGGTTAGCGAGCAGTACTTC TRBV14 - TRBJ2-7 -
CASSPPPHLGLAGHQETQYF TGTGCCAGTAGCCCCCCGCCCCACCTGGGACTAGCGGGACACCAAGAGACCCAGTACTTC TRBV19 TRBD2 TRBJ2-5 once
CASSSPGQVLQQFF TGTGCCAGTAGTTCACCGGGACAGGTACTGCAGCAGTTCTTC TRBV19 TRBD1 TRBJ2-1 -
CASMGDRVFYEQYF TGTGCCAGCATGGGGGACAGGGTCTTCTACGAGCAGTACTTC TRBV19 TRBD1 TRBJ2-7 -